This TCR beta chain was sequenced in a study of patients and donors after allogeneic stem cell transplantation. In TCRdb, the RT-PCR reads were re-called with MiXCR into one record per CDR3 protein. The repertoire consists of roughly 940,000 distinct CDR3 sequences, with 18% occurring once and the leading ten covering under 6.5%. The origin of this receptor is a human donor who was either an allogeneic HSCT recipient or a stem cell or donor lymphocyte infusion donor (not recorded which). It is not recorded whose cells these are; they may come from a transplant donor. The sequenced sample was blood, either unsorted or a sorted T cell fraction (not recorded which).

CDR3 sequence reads: CAISGLAGGRQETQYF. Written as DNA, the CDR3 is TGTGCCATCAGTGGACTAGCGGGGGGGAGGCAAGAGACCCAGTACTTC. V and J are TRBV10-3 and TRBJ2-5, with 14 positions matching TRBD2. Losses at the gene ends were 4 bases for V and 2 bases for J; bases not matched to a gene: 3. Germline V lookup: CDR1 ENHRY, CDR2 SYGVKD. The CDR3 consists of 16 residues.